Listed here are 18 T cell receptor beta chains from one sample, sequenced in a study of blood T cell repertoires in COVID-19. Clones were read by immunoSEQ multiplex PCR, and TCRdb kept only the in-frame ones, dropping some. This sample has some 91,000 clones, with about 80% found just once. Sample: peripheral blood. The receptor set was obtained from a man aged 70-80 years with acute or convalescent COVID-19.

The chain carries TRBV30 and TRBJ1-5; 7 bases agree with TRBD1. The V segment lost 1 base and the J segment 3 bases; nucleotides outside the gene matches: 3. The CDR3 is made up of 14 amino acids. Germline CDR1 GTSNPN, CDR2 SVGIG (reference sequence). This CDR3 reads CAWSGDSHNQPQHF. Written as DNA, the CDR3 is TGTGCCTGGAGTGGGGACAGCCACAATCAGCCCCAGCATTTT.

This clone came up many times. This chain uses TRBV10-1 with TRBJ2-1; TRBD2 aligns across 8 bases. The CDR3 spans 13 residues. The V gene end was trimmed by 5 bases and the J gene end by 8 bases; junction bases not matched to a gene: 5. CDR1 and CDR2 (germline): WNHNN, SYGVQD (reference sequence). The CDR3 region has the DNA TGCGCCAGCAGTTCCCCCGGGAGGGATGAGCAGTTCTTC. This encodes CASSSPGRDEQFF.

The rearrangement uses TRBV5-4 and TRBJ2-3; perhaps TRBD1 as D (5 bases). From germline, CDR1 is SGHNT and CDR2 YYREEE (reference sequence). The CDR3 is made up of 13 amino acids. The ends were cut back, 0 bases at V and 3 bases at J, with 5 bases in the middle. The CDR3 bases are TGTGCCAGCAGCTTGGACAGGACAGATACGCAGTATTTT. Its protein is CASSLDRTDTQYF.

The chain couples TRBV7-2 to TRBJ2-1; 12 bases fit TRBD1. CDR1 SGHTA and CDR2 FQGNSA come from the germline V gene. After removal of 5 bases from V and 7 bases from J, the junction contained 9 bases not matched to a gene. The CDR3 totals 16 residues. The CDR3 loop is CASSPYRDRGRNEQFF. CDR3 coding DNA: TGTGCCAGCAGCCCGTACCGGGACAGGGGGCGGAATGAGCAGTTCTTC. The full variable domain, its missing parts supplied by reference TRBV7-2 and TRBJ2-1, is GAGVSQSPSNKVTEKGKDVELRCDPISGHTALYWYRQSLGQGLEFLIYFQGNSAPDKSGLPSDRFSAERTGGSVSTLTIQRTQQEDSAVYLCASSPYRDRGRNEQFFGPGTRLTVL.

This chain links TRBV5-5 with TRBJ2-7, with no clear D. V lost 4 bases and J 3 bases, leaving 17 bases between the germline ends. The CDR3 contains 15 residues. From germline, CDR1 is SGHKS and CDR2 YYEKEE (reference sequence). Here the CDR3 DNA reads TGTGCCAGCAGCCCCCCCGAGAATCCGATCTACGAGCAGTACTTC. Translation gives CASSPPENPIYEQYF.

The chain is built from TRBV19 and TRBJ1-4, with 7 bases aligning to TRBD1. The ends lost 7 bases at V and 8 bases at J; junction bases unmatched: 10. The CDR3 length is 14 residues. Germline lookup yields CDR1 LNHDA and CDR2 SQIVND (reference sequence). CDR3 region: CASTPDREVEKLFF. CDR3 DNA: TGTGCCAGTACCCCAGACAGGGAGGTAGAAAAACTGTTTTTT.

The CDR3 sequence is CASSTQGVANTEAFF. The CDR3 DNA reads TGCGCCAGCAGCACACAGGGAGTAGCGAACACTGAAGCTTTCTTT. This chain connects TRBV5-1 to TRBJ1-1, with a tentative D call TRBD1 (6 bases). CDR1 and CDR2 from the germline V gene are SGHRS and YFSETQ. V shed 4 bases and J shed 1 base, with 14 bases lying between them. The CDR3 is 15 residues long.

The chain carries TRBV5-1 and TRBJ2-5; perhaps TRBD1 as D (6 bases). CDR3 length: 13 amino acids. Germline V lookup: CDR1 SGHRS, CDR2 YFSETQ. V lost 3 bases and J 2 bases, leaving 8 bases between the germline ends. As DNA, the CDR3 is TGCGCCAGCAGCTCCAGGGGACAAGAGACCCAGTACTTC. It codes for CASSSRGQETQYF.

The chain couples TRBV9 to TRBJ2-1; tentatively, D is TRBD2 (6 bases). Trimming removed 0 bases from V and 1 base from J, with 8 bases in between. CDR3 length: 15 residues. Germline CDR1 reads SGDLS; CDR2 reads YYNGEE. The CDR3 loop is CASSVGGTSYNEQFF. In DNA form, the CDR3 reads TGTGCCAGCAGCGTAGGCGGGACGTCCTACAATGAGCAGTTCTTC.

The CDR3 spells CASSTRDLSAGELFF. The CDR3 DNA is TGTGCCAGCTCGACCAGGGATTTATCGGCCGGGGAGCTGTTTTTT. This rearrangement joins TRBV18 to TRBJ2-2; the D gene is possibly TRBD1 (5 bases). V gave up 6 bases and J gave up 6 bases, with 17 bases separating them. CDR1 KGHSH and CDR2 LQKENI come from the germline V gene. The CDR3 spans 15 residues.

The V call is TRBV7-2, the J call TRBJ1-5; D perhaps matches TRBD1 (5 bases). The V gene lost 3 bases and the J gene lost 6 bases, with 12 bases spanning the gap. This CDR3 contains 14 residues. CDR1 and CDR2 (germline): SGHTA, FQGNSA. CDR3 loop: CASSFAQGGQPQHF. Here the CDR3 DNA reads TGTGCCAGCAGCTTCGCCCAGGGAGGTCAGCCCCAGCATTTT.

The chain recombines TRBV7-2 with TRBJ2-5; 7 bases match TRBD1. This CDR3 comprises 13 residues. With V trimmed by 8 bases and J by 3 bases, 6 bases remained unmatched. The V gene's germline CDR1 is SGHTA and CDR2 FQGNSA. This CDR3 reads CASVYRGEETQYF. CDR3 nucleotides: TGTGCCAGCGTTTACAGGGGTGAAGAGACCCAGTACTTC.

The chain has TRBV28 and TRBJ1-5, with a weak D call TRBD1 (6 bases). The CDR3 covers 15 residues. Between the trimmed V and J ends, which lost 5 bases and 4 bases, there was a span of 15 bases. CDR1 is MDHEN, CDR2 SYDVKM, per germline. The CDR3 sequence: CASSPIGGLNQPQHF. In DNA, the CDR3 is TGTGCCAGCAGTCCCATTGGGGGCCTGAATCAGCCCCAGCATTTT.

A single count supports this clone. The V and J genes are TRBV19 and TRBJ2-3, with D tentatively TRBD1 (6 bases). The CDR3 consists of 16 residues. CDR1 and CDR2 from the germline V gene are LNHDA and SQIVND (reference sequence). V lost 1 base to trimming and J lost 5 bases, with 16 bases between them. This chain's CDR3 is CASSIAGRPGVDTQYF. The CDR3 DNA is TGTGCCAGTAGTATAGCGGGGCGCCCAGGGGTAGATACGCAGTATTTT.

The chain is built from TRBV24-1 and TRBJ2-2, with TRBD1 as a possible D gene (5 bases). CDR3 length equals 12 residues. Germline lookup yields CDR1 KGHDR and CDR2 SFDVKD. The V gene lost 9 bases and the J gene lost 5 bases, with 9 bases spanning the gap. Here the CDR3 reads CATGRDTGELFF. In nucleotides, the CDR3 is TGTGCCACCGGCAGGGATACCGGGGAGCTGTTTTTT.

As DNA, the CDR3 is TGCGCCAGCAGCCAAGATCGTAATCAGCCCCAGCATTTT. Protein sequence: CASSQDRNQPQHF. The chain recombines TRBV4-1 with TRBJ1-5; D not certain. This CDR3 is 13 amino acids long. Trimming left V 0 bases short and J 4 bases short, with 4 bases between. CDR1 MGHRA and CDR2 YSYEKL come from the germline V gene.

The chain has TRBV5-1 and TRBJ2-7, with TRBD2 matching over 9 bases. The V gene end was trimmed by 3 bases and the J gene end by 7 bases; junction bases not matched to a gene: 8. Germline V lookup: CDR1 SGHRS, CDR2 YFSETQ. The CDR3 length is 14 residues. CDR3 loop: CASSWEREAGEQYF. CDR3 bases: TGCGCCAGCAGCTGGGAGCGGGAGGCAGGGGAGCAGTACTTC.

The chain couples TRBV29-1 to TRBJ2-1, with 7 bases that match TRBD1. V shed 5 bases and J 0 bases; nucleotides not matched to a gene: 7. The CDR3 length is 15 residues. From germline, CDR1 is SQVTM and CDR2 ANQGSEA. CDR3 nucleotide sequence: TGCAGCGTTATAGGACAGGTGGGCTCCTACAATGAGCAGTTCTTC. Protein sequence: CSVIGQVGSYNEQFF.